The rows below give T cell receptor beta chains drawn from one sample of a study of blood T cell repertoires in COVID-19. Generated by immunoSEQ multiplex PCR, the TCRdb table keeps only in-frame clones and is missing some. The sample includes about 78,000 clones, 75% to 95% seen only once; the top ten take under 0.8%. Material: peripheral blood. These receptors were obtained from a woman older than 75 with acute or convalescent COVID-19. Each CDR3 is given without its conserved first and last residue. Each record gives: D gene, V gene, CDR3 protein. The D gene is left open where the match is weak.

>TRBD1|TRBV4-2
ASSRGQTANYGYT
>TRBD1|TRBV6-6
ASAQTGGARETQY
>NA|TRBV7-6
ASSLDGREEYGYT
>NA|TRBV6-5
ASHTVTGQETQY
>NA|TRBV5-1
ASSLASERNTEAF
>TRBD2|TRBV7-2
ASSLRTSGNEQF
>TRBD1|TRBV3-1/TRBV3-2
ASSQGGTGLGETQY
>TRBD1|TRBV5-6
ASSPRQGYEQY
>TRBD1|TRBV6-5
ASSSLQGRWGYT
>NA|TRBV4-2
ASSQEGGANYGYT
>NA|TRBV9
ASSGDSFGNTIY
>TRBD1|TRBV19
ASSIYLRTGAFYNEQF
>NA|TRBV2
ASSDLSVANYGYT
>TRBD2|TRBV11-2
ASSRTSGGTDTQY
>NA|TRBV5-1
ASSLVGRGETQY
>TRBD1|TRBV5-1
ASSFGTGDTQY
>TRBD1|TRBV7-9
ASSPDRGRGRETQY
>TRBD2|TRBV5-1
ASSSSGGFTYNEQF
>TRBD1|TRBV28
ASSLGGQGLYYGYT
>TRBD1|TRBV5-1
ASRRRQGRPRDNEQF
>NA|TRBV7-6
ASSLLQARSYT
>TRBD2|TRBV5-6
ASSLALAGVFEQF